A selection of T cell receptor beta chains follows, all from one sample in a study of blood T cell repertoires in COVID-19. The table came from immunoSEQ multiplex PCR; TCRdb's copy has only in-frame clones and leaves some out. The repertoire consists of about 180,000 clones, with around 83% occurring once and the leading ten covering 2.9%. Sequencing was done on a sample of peripheral blood. These receptor sequences come from a woman aged 30 to 39 with active or convalescent COVID-19. Each CDR3 is given with its conserved first and last residue. A D gene is named only where the DNA matches it firmly. The size of a clone is reported for some rows only, either as once, few or many, or as a class for expanded clones.

clone_size	j_call	v_call	d_call	cdr3_aa	cdr3_nt
-	TRBJ2-3	TRBV2	-	CASSEVSFSTDTQYF	TGTGCCAGCAGTGAAGTGTCGTTTAGCACAGATACGCAGTATTTT
-	TRBJ2-7	TRBV4-2	TRBD2	CASSQEVGGNEQYF	TGTGCCAGCAGCCAAGAGGTGGGAGGGAACGAGCAGTACTTC
-	TRBJ1-1	TRBV4-1	-	CASSQDATRQGGTEAFF	TGCGCCAGCAGCCAAGACGCTACGAGGCAGGGCGGCACTGAAGCTTTCTTT
few	TRBJ1-5	TRBV27	TRBD1	CASSWDREQPQHF	TGTGCCAGCAGTTGGGACAGGGAACAGCCCCAGCATTTT
-	TRBJ2-1	TRBV7-6	TRBD2	CASSPHSSGAAYNEQFF	TGTGCCAGCAGCCCACACTCTAGCGGTGCCGCCTACAATGAGCAGTTCTTC
-	TRBJ2-1	TRBV10-3	TRBD2	CAISEVLASGRRGNEQFF	TGTGCCATCAGTGAGGTTTTGGCTAGCGGGAGGAGGGGCAATGAGCAGTTCTTC
-	TRBJ1-1	TRBV25-1	-	CASRTGGLPAFF	TGTGCCAGCAGAACCGGGGGACTCCCGGCTTTCTTT
once	TRBJ1-4	TRBV28	TRBD1	CASSLGTGGFFEKLFF	TGTGCCAGCAGTTTAGGGACAGGGGGGTTTTTTGAAAAACTGTTTTTT
-	TRBJ1-5	TRBV19	-	CASSIGTRSNQPQHF	TGTGCCAGTAGTATTGGGACACGTAGCAATCAGCCCCAGCATTTT
-	TRBJ2-3	TRBV16	TRBD2	CASSQDGGTSGTDTQYF	TGTGCCAGCAGCCAAGACGGCGGGACTAGCGGGACAGATACGCAGTATTTT
-	TRBJ2-3	TRBV11-2	TRBD2	CASSAGLAGSTDTQYF	TGTGCCAGCAGCGCGGGACTAGCGGGATCCACAGATACGCAGTATTTT
-	TRBJ2-3	TRBV5-1	TRBD2	CASSLTSGRADTQYF	TGCGCCAGCAGCTTGACTAGCGGGAGGGCAGATACGCAGTATTTT
-	TRBJ2-7	TRBV6-1	-	CASSERWQGSVHEQYF	TGTGCCAGCAGTGAGAGGTGGCAGGGGTCCGTCCACGAGCAGTACTTC
-	TRBJ2-1	TRBV15	TRBD2	CATSKAGDYNEQFF	TGTGCCACCAGCAAAGCGGGAGACTACAATGAGCAGTTCTTC
-	TRBJ2-7	TRBV19	TRBD2	CASSIKRGHEQYF	TGTGCCAGTAGTATAAAGCGGGGCCACGAGCAGTACTTC
-	TRBJ2-3	TRBV18	-	CASSADWSSTDTQYF	TGTGCCAGCTCCGCGGACTGGTCTAGCACAGATACGCAGTATTTT
-	TRBJ2-3	TRBV29-1	-	CSVVETGSTDTQYF	TGCAGCGTTGTCGAGACTGGCAGCACAGATACGCAGTATTTT
-	TRBJ1-1	TRBV13	-	CASSLYYGAFF	TGTGCCAGCAGCTTGTATTACGGAGCTTTCTTT
-	TRBJ1-1	TRBV13	-	CASSPRGGNTEAFF	TGTGCCAGCAGCCCCCGAGGGGGAAACACTGAAGCTTTCTTT
-	TRBJ2-7	TRBV6-5	TRBD2	CASSLSSGSYEQYF	TGTGCCAGCTCCCTTTCTAGCGGTTCCTACGAGCAGTACTTC
-	TRBJ1-1	TRBV5-1	TRBD1	CASSYQRGTDEAFF	TGCGCCAGCAGCTATCAACGCGGGACAGACGAAGCTTTCTTT
-	TRBJ2-3	TRBV7-6	TRBD2	CASSSRGNSGRGPDTDTQYF	TGTGCCAGCAGCTCAAGGGGGAACAGCGGGAGAGGACCCGACACAGATACGCAGTATTTT
-	TRBJ2-2	TRBV11-2	-	CASSFRGAQGAGELFF	TGTGCCAGCAGCTTCCGTGGGGCACAGGGAGCCGGGGAGCTGTTTTTT
-	TRBJ2-7	TRBV5-1	-	CASSLASPPYEQYF	TGCGCCAGCAGCTTGGCGAGTCCGCCCTACGAGCAGTACTTC
-	TRBJ2-7	TRBV4-1	TRBD1	CASSQTPGQATYEQYF	TGCGCCAGCAGCCAAACCCCCGGACAGGCTACCTACGAGCAGTACTTC
-	TRBJ1-1	TRBV6-1	-	CASSDLAEVSTEAFF	TGTGCCAGCAGTGATTTAGCAGAGGTTTCCACTGAAGCTTTCTTT
-	TRBJ2-7	TRBV27	-	CASRERGYEQYF	TGTGCCAGCCGGGAGAGAGGATACGAGCAGTACTTC
once	TRBJ2-5	TRBV5-4	-	CASSSLRAGETQYF	TGTGCCAGCAGCTCCCTGCGGGCGGGAGAGACCCAGTACTTC
-	TRBJ1-4	TRBV6-5	TRBD1	CASSPQGASEKLFF	TGTGCCAGCAGCCCACAGGGGGCGAGTGAAAAACTGTTTTTT
once	TRBJ2-5	TRBV3-1/TRBV3-2	TRBD1	CASSQDSVRGPQETQYF	TGTGCCAGCAGCCAAGATAGCGTGAGGGGGCCCCAAGAGACCCAGTACTTC
-	TRBJ1-1	TRBV7-9	-	CASSSSDRNTEAFF	TGTGCCAGCAGCTCCTCCGACAGGAACACTGAAGCTTTCTTT
-	TRBJ2-7	TRBV6-5	-	CASSYLSGDSYEQYF	TGTGCCAGCAGTTACCTTAGCGGAGACTCCTACGAGCAGTACTTC
few	TRBJ1-2	TRBV19	-	CASRRGGAANYGYTF	TGTGCCAGTAGACGAGGCGGGGCCGCAAACTATGGCTACACCTTC
-	TRBJ2-7	TRBV5-1	-	CASSWDTLYEQYF	TGCGCCAGCAGCTGGGACACCTTATACGAGCAGTACTTC
few	TRBJ1-2	TRBV7-9	TRBD1	CASSYNRGDYGYTF	TGTGCCAGCAGCTACAACAGGGGGGACTATGGCTACACCTTC
-	TRBJ1-4	TRBV7-9	TRBD1	CASRRNGTGYREKLFF	TGTGCCAGCAGACGGAATGGGACAGGGTATCGGGAAAAACTGTTTTTT
-	TRBJ1-2	TRBV15	-	CATSSREFYGYTF	TGTGCCACCAGCAGCAGGGAATTCTATGGCTACACCTTC
-	TRBJ1-6	TRBV6-5	-	CASSYKMTGLGSPLHF	TGTGCCAGCAGTTACAAAATGACAGGATTGGGATCACCCCTCCACTTT
-	TRBJ2-2	TRBV6-8	-	CASRSGLGNTGELFF	TGTGCCAGCAGGTCGGGACTCGGGAACACCGGGGAGCTGTTTTTT
-	TRBJ1-2	TRBV5-1	TRBD1	CASSPGGQGEVYGYTF	TGCGCCAGCAGCCCTGGGGGCCAGGGGGAGGTCTATGGCTACACCTTC
-	TRBJ1-2	TRBV5-1	TRBD1	CASSTGRGQGGYDGYTF	TGCGCCAGCAGCACCGGCCGGGGACAGGGAGGGTACGATGGCTACACCTTC
-	TRBJ1-1	TRBV30	TRBD1	CAWNQDRDSEAFF	TGTGCCTGGAACCAGGACAGGGACTCTGAAGCTTTCTTT
-	TRBJ1-1	TRBV5-4	-	CASSLDSGRNTEAFF	TGTGCCAGCAGCTTGGATTCGGGGAGGAACACTGAAGCTTTCTTT
-	TRBJ2-4	TRBV20-1	-	CSASHGHGHQNIQYF	TGCAGTGCTAGTCACGGACACGGGCACCAAAACATTCAGTACTTC
many	TRBJ1-5	TRBV6-6	-	CASSYREGDQPQHF	TGTGCCAGCAGTTATCGAGAGGGGGATCAGCCCCAGCATTTT
-	TRBJ2-2	TRBV14	TRBD2	CASSQPGLARDTGELFF	TGTGCCAGCAGCCAACCGGGACTAGCGCGCGACACCGGGGAGCTGTTTTTT
-	TRBJ1-2	TRBV12-3/TRBV12-4	-	CASSLIPNYGYTF	TGTGCCAGCAGTTTAATCCCAAACTATGGCTACACCTTC
-	TRBJ1-1	TRBV6-5	-	CASKGVGNTEAFF	TGTGCCAGCAAGGGGGTAGGGAACACTGAAGCTTTCTTT
-	TRBJ1-2	TRBV16	-	CASSQSASGSGYTF	TGTGCCAGCAGCCAATCTGCTAGCGGGAGCGGCTACACCTTC
-	TRBJ2-1	TRBV2	TRBD1	CASSERQGMIYEQFF	TGTGCCAGCAGTGAAAGACAGGGGATGATCTATGAGCAGTTCTTC
-	TRBJ1-1	TRBV14	-	CASSGSNMNTEAFF	TGTGCCAGCAGCGGCAGTAACATGAACACTGAAGCTTTCTTT
-	TRBJ2-7	TRBV5-4	TRBD2	CASSSPYAASGTYEQYF	TGTGCCAGCAGCTCTCCCTATGCGGCTAGCGGGACCTACGAGCAGTACTTC
-	TRBJ2-7	TRBV6-5	-	CASSRTHYEQYF	TGTGCCAGCAGCAGGACACACTACGAGCAGTACTTC
-	TRBJ1-3	TRBV2	TRBD1	CASRANRGSGNTIYF	TGTGCCAGCAGAGCTAACAGGGGCTCTGGAAACACCATATATTTT
-	TRBJ1-2	TRBV7-2	-	CASSLGLEKISGYTF	TGTGCCAGCAGCTTAGGATTAGAAAAAATCTCAGGCTACACCTTC